The T cell receptor beta chain under discussion was sequenced for a study of metastatic and nonmetastatic thyroid tumors. Across the whole study: Repertoire comparison spanned blood and tumor or nodule tissue of malignant and benign thyroid patients. Study observations and caveats: It was reported that TCR beta diversity was significantly higher in malignant thyroid tumors than benign nodules, in blood and tumor.

There were no patients who had received any treatment before thyroid surgery. This clone has a handful of counts. The target antigen is unknown. Per the study methods: Construction of a distant-metastasis classifier for papillary thyroid cancer relied on CDR3 differences across clinicopathological groups. TCRdb re-called clones via MiXCR from the PCR reads. The V and J calls shown here were made by TCRdb, not taken from the authors' results. The sample carries 11,000 to 15,000 clones, roughly 12% recorded once. J gave up 0 bases and V 2 bases, and 10 bases lay outside the gene matches. Germline V gene lookup returns CDR1 KGHSH and CDR2 LQKENI. The CDR3 spans 19 residues.

Sequencing was done on a sample of blood. The source is a female donor with papillary thyroid cancer or a benign thyroid nodule (not recorded which). Some clones in this sample may be carry-over from other donors' samples. J is TRBJ2-1 and V is TRBV18; 10 bases are shared with TRBD2. CDR3 DNA: TGTGCCAGCTCACCAGAACTAGCGGGACTCCAGAGCTCCTACAATGAGCAGTTCTTC. Its protein is CASSPELAGLQSSYNEQFF.